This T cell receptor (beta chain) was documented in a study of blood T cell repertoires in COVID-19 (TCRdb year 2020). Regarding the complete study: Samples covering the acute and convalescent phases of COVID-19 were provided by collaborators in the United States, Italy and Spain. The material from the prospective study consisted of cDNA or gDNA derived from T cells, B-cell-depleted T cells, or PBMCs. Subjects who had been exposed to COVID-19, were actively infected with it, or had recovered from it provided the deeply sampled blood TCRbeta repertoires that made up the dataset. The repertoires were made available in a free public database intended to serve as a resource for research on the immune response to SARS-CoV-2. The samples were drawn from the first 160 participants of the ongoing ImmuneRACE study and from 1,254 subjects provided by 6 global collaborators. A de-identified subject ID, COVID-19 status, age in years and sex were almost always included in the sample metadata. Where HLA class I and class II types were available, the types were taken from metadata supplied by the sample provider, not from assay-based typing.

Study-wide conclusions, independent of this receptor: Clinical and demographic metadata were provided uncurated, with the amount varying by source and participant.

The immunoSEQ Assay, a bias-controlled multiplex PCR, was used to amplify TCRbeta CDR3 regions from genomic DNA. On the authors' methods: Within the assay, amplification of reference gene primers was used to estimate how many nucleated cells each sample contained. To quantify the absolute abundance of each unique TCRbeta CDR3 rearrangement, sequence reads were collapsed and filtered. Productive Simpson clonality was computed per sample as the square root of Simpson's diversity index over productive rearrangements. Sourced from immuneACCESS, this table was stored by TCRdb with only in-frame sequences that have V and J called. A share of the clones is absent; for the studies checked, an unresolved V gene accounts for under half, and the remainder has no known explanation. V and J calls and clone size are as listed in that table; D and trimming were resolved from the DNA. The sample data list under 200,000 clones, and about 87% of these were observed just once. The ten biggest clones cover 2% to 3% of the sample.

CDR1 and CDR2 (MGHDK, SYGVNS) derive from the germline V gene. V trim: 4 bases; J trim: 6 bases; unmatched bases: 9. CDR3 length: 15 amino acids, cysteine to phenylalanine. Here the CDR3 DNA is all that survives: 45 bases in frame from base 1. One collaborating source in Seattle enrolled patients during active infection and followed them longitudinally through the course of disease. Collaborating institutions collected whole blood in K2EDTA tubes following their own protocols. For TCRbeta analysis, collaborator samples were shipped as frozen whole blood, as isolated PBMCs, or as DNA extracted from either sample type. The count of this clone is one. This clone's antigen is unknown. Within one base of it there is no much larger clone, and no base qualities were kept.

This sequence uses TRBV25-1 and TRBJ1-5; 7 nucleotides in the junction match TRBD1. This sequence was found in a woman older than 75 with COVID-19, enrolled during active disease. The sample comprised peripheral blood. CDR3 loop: CASSVGTEYGQPQHF. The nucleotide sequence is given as TGTGCCAGCAGTGTCGGGACAGAGTATGGTCAGCCCCAGCATTTT.